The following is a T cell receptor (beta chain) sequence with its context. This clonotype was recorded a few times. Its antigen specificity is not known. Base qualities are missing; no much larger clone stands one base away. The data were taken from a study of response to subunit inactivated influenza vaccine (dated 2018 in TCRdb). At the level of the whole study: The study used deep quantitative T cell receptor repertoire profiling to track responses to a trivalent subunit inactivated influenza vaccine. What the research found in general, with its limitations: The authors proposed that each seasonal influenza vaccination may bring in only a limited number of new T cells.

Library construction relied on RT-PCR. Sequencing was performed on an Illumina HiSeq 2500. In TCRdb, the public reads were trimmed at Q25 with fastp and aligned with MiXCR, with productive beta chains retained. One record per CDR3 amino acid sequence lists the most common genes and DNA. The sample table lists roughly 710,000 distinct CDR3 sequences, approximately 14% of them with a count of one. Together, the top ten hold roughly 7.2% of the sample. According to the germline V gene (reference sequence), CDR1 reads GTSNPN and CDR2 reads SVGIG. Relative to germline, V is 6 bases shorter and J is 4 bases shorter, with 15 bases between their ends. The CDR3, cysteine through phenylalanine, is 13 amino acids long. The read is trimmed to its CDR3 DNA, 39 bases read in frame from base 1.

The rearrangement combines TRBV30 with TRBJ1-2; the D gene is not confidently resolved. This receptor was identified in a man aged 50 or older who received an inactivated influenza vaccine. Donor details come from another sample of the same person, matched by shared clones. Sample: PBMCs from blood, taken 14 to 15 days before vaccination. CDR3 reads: CACLPNPGYGYTF. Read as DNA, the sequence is TGTGCCTGCCTTCCGAACCCCGGCTATGGCTACACCTTC.